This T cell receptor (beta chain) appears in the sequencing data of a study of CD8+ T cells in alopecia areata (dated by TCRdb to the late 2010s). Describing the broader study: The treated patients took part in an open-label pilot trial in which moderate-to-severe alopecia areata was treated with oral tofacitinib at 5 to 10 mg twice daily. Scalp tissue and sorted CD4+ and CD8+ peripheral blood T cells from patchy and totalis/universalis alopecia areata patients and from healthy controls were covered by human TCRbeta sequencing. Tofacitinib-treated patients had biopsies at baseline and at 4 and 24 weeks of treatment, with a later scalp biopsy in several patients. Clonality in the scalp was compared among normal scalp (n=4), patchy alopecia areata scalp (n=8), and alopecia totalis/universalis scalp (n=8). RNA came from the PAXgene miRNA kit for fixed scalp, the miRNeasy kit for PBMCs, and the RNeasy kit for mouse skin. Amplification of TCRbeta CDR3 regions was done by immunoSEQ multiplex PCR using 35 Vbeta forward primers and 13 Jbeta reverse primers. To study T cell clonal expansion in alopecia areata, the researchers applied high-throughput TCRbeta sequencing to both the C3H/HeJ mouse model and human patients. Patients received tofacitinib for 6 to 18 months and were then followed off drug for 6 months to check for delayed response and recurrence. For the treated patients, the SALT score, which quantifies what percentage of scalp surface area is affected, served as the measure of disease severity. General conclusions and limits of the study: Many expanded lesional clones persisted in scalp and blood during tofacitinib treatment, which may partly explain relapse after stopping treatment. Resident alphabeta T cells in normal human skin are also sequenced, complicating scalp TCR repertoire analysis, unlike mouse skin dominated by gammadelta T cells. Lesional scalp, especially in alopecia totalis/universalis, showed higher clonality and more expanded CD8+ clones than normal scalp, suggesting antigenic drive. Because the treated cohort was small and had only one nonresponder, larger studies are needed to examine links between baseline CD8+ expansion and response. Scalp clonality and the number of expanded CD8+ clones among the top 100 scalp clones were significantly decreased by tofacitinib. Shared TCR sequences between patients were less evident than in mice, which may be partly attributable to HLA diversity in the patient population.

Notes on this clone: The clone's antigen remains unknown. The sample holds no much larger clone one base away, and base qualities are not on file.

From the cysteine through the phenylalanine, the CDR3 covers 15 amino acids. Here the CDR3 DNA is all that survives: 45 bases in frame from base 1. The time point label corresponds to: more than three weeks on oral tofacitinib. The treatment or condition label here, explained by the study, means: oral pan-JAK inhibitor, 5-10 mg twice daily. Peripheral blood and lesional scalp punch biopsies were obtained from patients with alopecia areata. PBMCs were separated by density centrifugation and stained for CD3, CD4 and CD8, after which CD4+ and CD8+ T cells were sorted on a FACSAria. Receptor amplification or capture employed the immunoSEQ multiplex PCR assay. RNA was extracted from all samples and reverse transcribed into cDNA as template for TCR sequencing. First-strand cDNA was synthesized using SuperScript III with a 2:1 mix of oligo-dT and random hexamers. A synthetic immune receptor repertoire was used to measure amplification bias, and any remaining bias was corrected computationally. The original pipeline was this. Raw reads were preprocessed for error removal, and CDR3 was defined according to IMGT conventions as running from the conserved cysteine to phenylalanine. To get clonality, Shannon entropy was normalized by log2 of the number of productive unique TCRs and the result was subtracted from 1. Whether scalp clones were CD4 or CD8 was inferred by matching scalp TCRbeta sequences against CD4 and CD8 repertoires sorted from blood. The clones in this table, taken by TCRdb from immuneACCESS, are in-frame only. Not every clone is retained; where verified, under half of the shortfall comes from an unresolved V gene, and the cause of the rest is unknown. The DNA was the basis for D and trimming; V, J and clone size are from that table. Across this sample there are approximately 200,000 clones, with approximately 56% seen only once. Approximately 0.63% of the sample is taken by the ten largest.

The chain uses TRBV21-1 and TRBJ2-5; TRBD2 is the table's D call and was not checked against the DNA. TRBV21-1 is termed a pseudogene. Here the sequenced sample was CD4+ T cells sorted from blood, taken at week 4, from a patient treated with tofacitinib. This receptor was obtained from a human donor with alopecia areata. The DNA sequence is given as TGTGCCAGCATCGAGACTAGCGGGAAAAGGGAGACCCAGTACTTC. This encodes CASIETSGKRETQYF.